The clone carrying this T cell receptor beta chain was recorded at least ten times. What it recognizes is unknown. Researchers attached unique molecular identifiers to individual cDNA molecules. TCRdb recomputed calls from the 5' RACE reads with MiXCR, one row per CDR3 protein. The table shows some 62,000 distinct CDR3 sequences, with 8% to 9% occurring only once. This record comes from a study of early T cells in non-severe SARS-CoV-2 infection. Study-wide background: Sequencing input comprised bulk RNA from unsorted whole blood; chain pairing was not available.

Study-wide findings and caveats: Database matching using VDJdb favored anti-spike CD8 responses, with private and CD4 specificities left missing.

Germline V lookup: CDR1 SQVTM, CDR2 ANQGSEA. The V and J ends lost 2 bases and 7 bases, in that order; junction bases with no gene match: 14. This CDR3 contains 16 residues. This chain joins TRBV29-1 and TRBJ1-2; TRBD1 matches 9 bases. The input for sequencing was whole blood, taken at baseline. This clonotype originated in an adult who was a healthcare worker with PCR-confirmed SARS-CoV-2 infection or an uninfected control (not recorded which). CDR3 protein: CSVEPSPGTGFRGYTF. CDR3 sequence (DNA): TGCAGCGTTGAACCTAGTCCCGGGACAGGGTTCCGTGGCTACACCTTC.